Listed below are T cell receptor beta chains from one sample, sequenced in a study of T cell responses to AZD1222 COVID-19 vaccine. Assay: immunoSEQ multiplex PCR; the TCRdb copy retains only in-frame clones and omits some. The repertoire holds 20,000 to 25,000 clones, about 80% seen once, with less than 50% in the top ten. Here the sequenced sample was peripheral blood, taken on day 0 of AZD1222 vaccination. These receptors all stem from an adult in good health. Each CDR3 is given with its conserved first and last residue. Each record gives: J gene, clone size, V gene, D gene, CDR3 DNA, CDR3 protein. The D gene is left open where the match is weak. Only part of the rows carry a size: once, few, many, or a class if the clone is expanded.

>TRBJ1-2|.|TRBV28|TRBD1
TGTGCCAGCAGGCCATACAGGGGCGGCGACTATGGCTACACCTTC
CASRPYRGGDYGYTF
>TRBJ1-3|.|TRBV18|.
TGTGCCAGCTCACCAGGGACCGTCTCTGGAAACACCATATATTTT
CASSPGTVSGNTIYF
>TRBJ1-1|.|TRBV19|.
TGTGCCAGTAGTATAGATCTATGGGCAGAAGCTTTCTTT
CASSIDLWAEAFF
>TRBJ1-5|.|TRBV19|TRBD1
TGTGCCAGTAGTATAGGCCCCGGACAGGGTAGGGGTAACAATCAGCCCCAGCATTTT
CASSIGPGQGRGNNQPQHF
>TRBJ2-2|.|TRBV27|.
TGTGCCAGCGGAAAGAACACCGGGGAGCTGTTTTTT
CASGKNTGELFF
>TRBJ1-5|few|TRBV28|.
TGTGCCAGCAGCCCCGGATGGGGCAATCAGCCCCAGCATTTT
CASSPGWGNQPQHF
>TRBJ2-7|.|TRBV30|TRBD1
TGTGCCTGGAGTCCCGGACAGGGGATAACCTACGAGCAGTACTTC
CAWSPGQGITYEQYF
>TRBJ1-1|few|TRBV27|.
TGTGCCAGCAGTTACGGGGATATGAACACTGAAGCTTTCTTT
CASSYGDMNTEAFF
>TRBJ1-1|.|TRBV6-5|.
TGTGCCAGCAGTTACTCGGGGGTTACTGAAGCTTTCTTT
CASSYSGVTEAFF
>TRBJ2-7|.|TRBV6-2/TRBV6-3|.
TGTGCCAGCAGTGGACTTTCCCGAGCCTCATACGAGCAGTACTTC
CASSGLSRASYEQYF
>TRBJ2-5|.|TRBV19|.
TGTGCCAGTAGTATACGGGGGCTAGAGACCCAGTACTTC
CASSIRGLETQYF
>TRBJ2-3|.|TRBV6-2/TRBV6-3|TRBD2
TGTGCCAGCAGTGGATTTCGGACTAGCAGGACTAGCACAGATACGCAGTATTTT
CASSGFRTSRTSTDTQYF
>TRBJ1-5|.|TRBV24-1|.
TGTGCCACCAGTGATTGGGGGGATAGCAATCAGCCCCAGCATTTT
CATSDWGDSNQPQHF
>TRBJ2-3|.|TRBV6-4|TRBD1
TGTGCCAGCAGTGACTCTACGGGACAGGGGGTAGAGCAGTATTTT
CASSDSTGQGVEQYF
>TRBJ2-4|.|TRBV14|.
TGTGCCAGCAGCCAAGATCTAGGAGGGTGGGCCAAAAACATTCAGTACTTC
CASSQDLGGWAKNIQYF
>TRBJ1-1|.|TRBV6-5|.
TGTGCCAGCAGTTACGGGAGAGGAACTGAAGCTTTCTTT
CASSYGRGTEAFF
>TRBJ1-1|few|TRBV9|TRBD1
TGTGCCAGCACTTCGACAGGGAGGTCCACTGAAGCTTTCTTT
CASTSTGRSTEAFF
>TRBJ1-5|.|TRBV29-1|.
TGCAGCGTTGTCGTAACCGGGGATCAGCCCCAGCATTTT
CSVVVTGDQPQHF
>TRBJ2-3|.|TRBV19|TRBD1
TGTGCCAGTACTACGGACAGGGGGCGAGCCGATACGCAGTATTTT
CASTTDRGRADTQYF
>TRBJ1-2|few|TRBV5-4|.
TGTGCCAGCAGCAGCGACTCCTATGGCTACACCTTC
CASSSDSYGYTF
>TRBJ2-5|.|TRBV19|TRBD1
TGTGCCAGTAGTATAGATGGGGACAGCCAAGAGACCCAGTACTTC
CASSIDGDSQETQYF
>TRBJ2-1|.|TRBV2|TRBD2
TGTGCCAGCCTAGCGGGAGTTTCCTACAATGAGCAGTTCTTC
CASLAGVSYNEQFF
>TRBJ2-7|once|TRBV27|.
TGTGCCAGCAGGGCCCTGAACGCATACTACGAGCAGTACTTC
CASRALNAYYEQYF
>TRBJ2-5|.|TRBV7-2|TRBD2
TGTGCCAGCAGCTTAGCGCGGGGGAGGTGGGAGACCCAGTACTTC
CASSLARGRWETQYF
>TRBJ2-2|.|TRBV6-5|TRBD2
TGTGCCAGCACGAGCGGGACTAACACCGGGGAGCTGTTTTTT
CASTSGTNTGELFF
>TRBJ1-4|.|TRBV5-6|.
TGTGCCAGCAGCTTGCGTCTTCCCGATGAAAAACTGTTTTTT
CASSLRLPDEKLFF
>TRBJ2-6|.|TRBV9|TRBD2
TGTGCCAGCAGCGTAGAACTAGCGGGAAATTTTGGGGCCAACGTCCTGACTTTC
CASSVELAGNFGANVLTF
>TRBJ2-6|.|TRBV28|.
TGTGCCAGCAGTTTCCAGGGACCTAGCTCTGGGGCCAACGTCCTGACTTTC
CASSFQGPSSGANVLTF
>TRBJ1-1|.|TRBV5-1|.
TGCGCCAGCAGGCTTACAGGGAACACTGAAGCTTTCTTT
CASRLTGNTEAFF
>TRBJ2-5|.|TRBV2|TRBD1
TGTGCCAGCAGGGGTAGACAGGGCTTGGAGACCCAGTACTTC
CASRGRQGLETQYF
>TRBJ2-3|.|TRBV3-1/TRBV3-2|TRBD2
TGTGCCAGCAGCCAGCGGGGGGCCACAGATACGCAGTATTTT
CASSQRGATDTQYF
>TRBJ2-7|.|TRBV6-5|.
TGTGCCAGCAGTACGGACGGACCCTACGAGCAGTACTTC
CASSTDGPYEQYF
>TRBJ1-4|.|TRBV6-6|TRBD1
TGTGCCAGCAGACGACCCGGGACAGGGATTTTAAAGAGTGAAAAACTGTTTTTT
CASRRPGTGILKSEKLFF
>TRBJ1-5|.|TRBV5-1|TRBD1
TGCGCCAGCAGCCCCTGGACAGGGATCAATCAGCCCCAGCATTTT
CASSPWTGINQPQHF
>TRBJ1-1|few|TRBV6-2/TRBV6-3|.
TGTGCCAGCAGTTTTCCTACAACAATGGCTTTCTTT
CASSFPTTMAFF
>TRBJ2-7|.|TRBV27|.
TGTGCCAGCAGTTTAAGGGACAAAACCTACGAGCAGTACTTC
CASSLRDKTYEQYF
>TRBJ2-7|few|TRBV11-2|.
TGTGCCAGCGGGAACTACGAGCAGTACTTC
CASGNYEQYF
>TRBJ2-2|.|TRBV28|.
TGTGCCAGCAGTTCTCCTGTTACGAACACCGGGGAGCTGTTTTTT
CASSSPVTNTGELFF
>TRBJ1-4|.|TRBV30|.
TGTGCCTGGAGTGTAACCGGGTTTAATGAAAAACTGTTTTTT
CAWSVTGFNEKLFF
>TRBJ2-7|.|TRBV19|TRBD1
TGTGCCAGTAGTCCGACAGGGCCGTCCTACGAGCAGTACTTC
CASSPTGPSYEQYF
>TRBJ2-7|.|TRBV7-6|TRBD2
TGTGCCAGCAGCTTAGCCTCCGGGACTAGCTTCAACGAGCAGTACTTC
CASSLASGTSFNEQYF
>TRBJ2-2|.|TRBV19|TRBD2
TGTGCCAGTAGTATATCGGGGGGGCTAGCCGGGGAGCTGTTTTTT
CASSISGGLAGELFF
>TRBJ1-6|.|TRBV19|TRBD1
TGTGCCAGTAGTATTAGCCGGACAGGGTCGATTGGTTCACCCCTCCACTTT
CASSISRTGSIGSPLHF
>TRBJ1-2|.|TRBV14|.
TGTGCCAGCAGCCTGACGACAGGAGATGGCTACACCTTC
CASSLTTGDGYTF
>TRBJ2-6|.|TRBV6-5|.
TGTGCCAGCAGTTATGAAGCTTATGGGGCCAACGTCCTGACTTTC
CASSYEAYGANVLTF